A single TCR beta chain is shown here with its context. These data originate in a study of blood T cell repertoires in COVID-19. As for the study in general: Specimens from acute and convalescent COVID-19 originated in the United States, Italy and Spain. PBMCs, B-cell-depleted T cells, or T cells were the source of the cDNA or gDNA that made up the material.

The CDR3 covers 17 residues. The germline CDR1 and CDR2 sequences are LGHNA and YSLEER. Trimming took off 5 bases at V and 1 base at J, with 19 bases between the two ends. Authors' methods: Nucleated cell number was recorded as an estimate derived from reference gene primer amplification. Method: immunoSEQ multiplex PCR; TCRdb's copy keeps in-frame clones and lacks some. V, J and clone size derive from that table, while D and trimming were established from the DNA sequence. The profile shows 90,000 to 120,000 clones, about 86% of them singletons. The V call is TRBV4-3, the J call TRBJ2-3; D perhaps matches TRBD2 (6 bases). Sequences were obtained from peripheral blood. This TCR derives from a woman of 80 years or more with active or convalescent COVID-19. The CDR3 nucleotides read TGCGCCAGCAGCGGGGGTACCGGGAGTAGGGGCACAGATACGCAGTATTTT. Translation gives CASSGGTGSRGTDTQYF.